These 4 T cell receptor beta chains share one sample of origin, sequenced in a study of T cells in Graves' hyperthyroidism and ophthalmopathy. RNA transcripts gave rise to amplified TCR beta CDR3 regions. In the first-round RT-PCR of the TCR CDR3, the HTBI primer set was used. TCRdb reanalysed the multiplex PCR reads using MiXCR and keeps one entry per CDR3 protein. The repertoire holds roughly 100,000 distinct CDR3 sequences, approximately 50% seen once, with about a quarter in the top ten. Material: blood. Every receptor here comes from a man in his forties with Graves' hyperthyroidism.

Of note for this clonotype: The CDR3 ends on some other residue instead of the conserved phenylalanine or tryptophan, so this is likely a read error. J is TRBJ1-5 and V is TRBV7-6, with TRBD1 as a possible D gene (6 bases). CDR1 SGHVS and CDR2 FNYEAQ come from the germline V gene. The CDR3 runs to 13 residues. CDR3 bases: TGTGCCAGCGGCTTAGGGGGGAATCAGCCCCAGCATTCT. Protein sequence: CASGLGGNQPQHS.

The chain has TRBV10-2 and TRBJ1-2, with D unresolved. This CDR3 contains 15 residues. Germline CDR1 and CDR2: WSHSY and SAAADI. V was pared by 4 bases and J by 4 bases, with 16 bases between. CDR3 in amino acids: CASSVPGQEIYGYTF. The DNA of the CDR3 is TGCGCCAGCAGTGTTCCGGGCCAGGAAATCTATGGCTACACCTTC.

This clonotype was picked up many times. The chain links TRBV12-3 or TRBV12-4 to TRBJ1-4; 8 bases map to TRBD1. V shed 4 bases and J 7 bases; nucleotides not matched to a gene: 8. The CDR3 contains 15 residues. The CDR3 DNA reads as TGTGCCAGCAGTTCACGACAGGGGTTGGGTGAAAAACTGTTTTTT. It codes for CASSSRQGLGEKLFF.

With regard to this clonotype: Given a much more abundant clone one base away, this may be a read error. The chain is built from TRBV4-2 and TRBJ2-1, with D perhaps TRBD1 (5 bases). CDR1 and CDR2 from the germline V gene are LGHNA and YNFKEQ. There are 15 residues in the CDR3. V was trimmed by 4 bases and J by 8 bases, leaving 18 bases between them. The CDR3 loop reads CASSRVRQGDDEQFF. Written as DNA, the CDR3 is TGTGCCAGCAGCCGAGTTCGGCAGGGTGACGATGAGCAGTTCTTC.